Shown below are 9 T cell receptor beta chains from a single sample sequenced in a study of shared clonotypes between healthy human individuals. The protocol was immunoSEQ multiplex PCR, while the TCRdb copy is restricted to in-frame clones and leaves out a portion. The sample records about 1.5 million clones, 95% to 99% being singletons. The sample taken for sequencing was naive CD4+ T cells sorted from blood. Subset in this sample: CD45RA+ positively selected. The source of these receptors is a man aged 25 to 40 in good health.

This rearrangement joins TRBV21-1 to TRBJ2-1; the table's D call of TRBD2 was not tested on the DNA. TRBV21-1 corresponds to a pseudogene. The CDR3 runs to 16 residues. The CDR3 sequence: CASSPQGLAGDSAQFF. Here the CDR3 DNA reads TGTGCCAGCAGCCCCCAGGGACTAGCGGGAGACTCTGCGCAGTTCTTC.

The J gene is TRBJ2-3, the V gene TRBV19; maybe TRBD2 (5 bases). Trimming cost V 2 bases and J 0 bases, with 9 bases left between them. Germline V CDR1 and CDR2: LNHDA, SQIVND (reference sequence). CDR3 length equals 15 residues. CDR3 sequence reads: CASSIIRTSTDTQYF. CDR3 coding DNA: TGTGCCAGTAGTATAATCCGGACTAGCACAGATACGCAGTATTTT.

The chain has TRBV7-9 and TRBJ1-1; D is uncertain. This CDR3 has 14 residues. Germline V gene data show CDR1 as SEHNR and CDR2 as FQNEAQ (reference sequence). Trimming cost V 3 bases and J 5 bases, with 13 bases left between them. The CDR3 protein is CASSFRDRPTEAFF. In nucleotides, the CDR3 is TGTGCCAGCAGCTTCCGGGATAGGCCGACTGAAGCTTTCTTT.

This clone was picked up one time. The gene calls are TRBV7-9 and TRBJ2-2; D unresolved. The CDR3 runs 15 residues. The germline gives CDR1 SEHNR, CDR2 FQNEAQ (reference sequence). The germline V and J ends were trimmed by 3 bases and 3 bases, with 11 bases remaining between them. The CDR3 sequence is CASSFARAYTGELFF. CDR3 DNA: TGTGCCAGCAGCTTCGCAAGGGCGTACACCGGGGAGCTGTTTTTT.

V gene TRBV5-1 combines with J gene TRBJ2-3; 14 nucleotides match TRBD2. The CDR3 is 17 amino acids. Germline loops: CDR1 SGHRS, CDR2 YFSETQ. V dropped 4 bases and J dropped 5; count of bases not matched to a gene: 9. CDR3 in amino acids: CASSPGLAGERRDTQYF. CDR3 nucleotides: TGCGCCAGCAGCCCGGGACTAGCGGGAGAGCGTCGAGATACGCAGTATTTT.

V and J are TRBV5-1 and TRBJ2-1; 7 bases align to TRBD2. The junction had 5 bases not matched to a gene; V was cut back by 0 bases and J by 2 bases. The germline V gene encodes CDR1 SGHRS and CDR2 YFSETQ. The CDR3 runs to 16 residues. The CDR3 protein is CASSLAASGTYNEQFF. The CDR3 region has the DNA TGCGCCAGCAGCTTGGCGGCTAGCGGAACCTACAATGAGCAGTTCTTC.

The gene calls are TRBV7-6 and TRBJ1-1; TRBD1 matches at 9 bases. CDR1 and CDR2 (germline): SGHVS, FNYEAQ. Unmatched junction bases numbered 7, after V lost 1 base and J lost 1 base. The CDR3 length is 17 residues. This chain's CDR3 is CASSLVLQGAGNTEAFF. CDR3 DNA sequence: TGTGCCAGCAGCTTAGTTTTACAGGGGGCAGGGAACACTGAAGCTTTCTTT.

This chain uses TRBV5-4 with TRBJ1-2; the match to TRBD1 covers 9 bases. Germline values: CDR1 SGHNT, CDR2 YYREEE (reference sequence). The V segment lost 4 bases and the J segment 6 bases; nucleotides outside the gene matches: 7. This CDR3 contains 14 residues. The CDR3 DNA follows: TGTGCCAGCAGCCCCCGGGACAGGGTGGATGGCTACACCTTC. It codes for CASSPRDRVDGYTF.

In DNA, the CDR3 is TGTGCCAGCAGTTTAAAGGTTTGGGGGACAAACTACAATGAGCAGTTCTTC. Its protein is CASSLKVWGTNYNEQFF. The chain links TRBV27 to TRBJ2-1, with D perhaps matching TRBD1 (6 bases). V was shortened by 2 bases and J by 3 bases, with 17 bases between the two germline ends. The CDR3 extends over 17 amino acids. The germline CDR1 and CDR2 sequences are MNHEY and SMNVEV (reference sequence).